The rows below give T cell receptor beta chains drawn from one sample of a study of cytomegalovirus exposure and HLA in healthy donors. Repertoires were generated with immunoSEQ multiplex PCR, while TCRdb's copy carries only in-frame clones and drops some. The sample table sets out approximately 190,000 clones. The specimen sequenced was PBMCs. The receptors stem from a man younger than 40 in good health and CMV-seronegative. Both conserved end residues are part of each CDR3. The order of the fields is V gene, J gene, D gene, CDR3 DNA, CDR3 protein. The D gene is left open where the match is weak.

TRBV4-1,TRBJ2-1,-,TGCGCCAGCAGCCAAGGGGCGAATGAGCAGTTCTTC,CASSQGANEQFF
TRBV7-9,TRBJ2-5,TRBD2,TGTGCCAGCAGCGGCGCGGGGGGCGGGTTGGCAGAGACCCAGTACTTC,CASSGAGGGLAETQYF
TRBV5-1,TRBJ1-2,-,TGCGCCAGCGGACGAGGTTCTTCCTTGGGGGCCGACTATGGCTACACCTTC,CASGRGSSLGADYGYTF
TRBV19,TRBJ2-2,TRBD1,TGTGCCACTCTTCCCGCAGGACAGGGAAACACCGGGGAGCTGTTTTTT,CATLPAGQGNTGELFF
TRBV2,TRBJ1-2,-,TGTGCCAGCAGTGTCTCCCAAGGGGCGGCCAGTGGCTACACCTTC,CASSVSQGAASGYTF
TRBV18,TRBJ1-5,TRBD1,TGTGCCAGCTCACCGGGAACAGGGGGTCAACAGCCCCAGCATTTT,CASSPGTGGQQPQHF
TRBV5-4,TRBJ1-2,TRBD1,TGTGCCAGCAGCTTGGGAGGTGGGGGACAGAACTATGGCTACACCTTC,CASSLGGGGQNYGYTF
TRBV27,TRBJ1-5,TRBD1,TGTGCCAGCAGTTTAGGACAGGGTGATCAGCCCCAGCATTTT,CASSLGQGDQPQHF
TRBV5-4,TRBJ2-5,-,TGTGCCAGCAGCTTGCAGGCGATCGCAGGAGAGACCCAGTACTTC,CASSLQAIAGETQYF
TRBV6-6,TRBJ2-2,TRBD2,TGTGCCAGCAGTTTGACTAGCGGGACGAACACCGGGGAGCTGTTTTTT,CASSLTSGTNTGELFF
TRBV5-6,TRBJ1-2,-,TGTGCCAGCAGGGCCTATGGGGGAGGATCCTATGGCTACACCTTC,CASRAYGGGSYGYTF
TRBV4-1,TRBJ2-1,TRBD2,TGCGCCAGCAGCCAAAATAGAGCGTCTAGCGGGAGTAATGAGCAGTTCTTC,CASSQNRASSGSNEQFF
TRBV11-3,TRBJ1-1,TRBD1,TGTGCCAGCAGCTTAATGAGGGGGCACCAGAACACTGAAGCTTTCTTT,CASSLMRGHQNTEAFF
TRBV4-2,TRBJ2-7,-,TGTGCCAGCAGCCAAGGAGGGGACTCTTTTTTTCGGGGTGAGCAGTACTTC,CASSQGGDSFFRGEQYF
TRBV18,TRBJ1-1,TRBD1,TGTGCCAGCTCGGAGGACAGGGTTCAAACTGAAGCTTTCTTT,CASSEDRVQTEAFF
TRBV5-1,TRBJ2-7,TRBD1,TGCGCCAGCAGCATGGGACAGGGGATCGGCGAGCAGTACTTC,CASSMGQGIGEQYF
TRBV9,TRBJ2-5,-,TGTGCCAGCAGCGTATCGACAGGGAGGGAGACCCAGTACTTC,CASSVSTGRETQYF
TRBV7-2,TRBJ2-7,TRBD1,TGTGCCAGCAGCTCCTGGACAGGGTACGAGCAGTACTTC,CASSSWTGYEQYF
TRBV6-4,TRBJ2-1,TRBD2,TGTGCCAGCAGTGAGGCGGCTAGCGGGAGTCACAATGAGCAGTTCTTC,CASSEAASGSHNEQFF
TRBV4-2,TRBJ1-1,TRBD1,TGTGCCAGCAGCCAAGATGGGACAGCAAGTGAAGCTTTCTTT,CASSQDGTASEAFF
TRBV19,TRBJ2-7,TRBD2,TGTGCCAGTAGTTTTGGGACTAGCGGAAAGGGGCAGTACTTC,CASSFGTSGKGQYF
TRBV7-8,TRBJ1-1,-,TGTGCCAGCAGCGTTAGGCGGGGAGGGGGGCCTGAAGCTTTCTTT,CASSVRRGGGPEAFF
TRBV6-1,TRBJ2-3,TRBD2,TGTGCCAGCAGTGTAGCTAGCGGGATCGGATCAGATACGCAGTATTTT,CASSVASGIGSDTQYF
TRBV18,TRBJ2-3,TRBD1,TGTGCCAGCTCACCCGGGCAGGGGGTCACAGATACGCAGTATTTT,CASSPGQGVTDTQYF
TRBV7-2,TRBJ1-6,-,TGTGCCAGCAGCCCCACGGGCAGGCCAAGGGGTTCACCCCTCCACTTT,CASSPTGRPRGSPLHF
TRBV9,TRBJ2-2,TRBD1,TGTGCCAGCAGCGTAGAAGAAGGGGGCTTAGGCACCGGGGAGCTGTTTTTT,CASSVEEGGLGTGELFF
TRBV5-1,TRBJ1-6,TRBD1,TGCGCCAGCAGCTCCTCGGACAGGGGAAGCTCCTATAATTCACCCCTCCACTTT,CASSSSDRGSSYNSPLHF
TRBV4-3,TRBJ1-1,TRBD1,TGCGCCGGCAGCCCCTTTTGGGACAGGCCGTCGGAAGCTTTCTTT,CAGSPFWDRPSEAFF
TRBV9,TRBJ2-5,-,TGTGCCAGCAGCGACCCAGGGGGGAGGACCCAGTACTTC,CASSDPGGRTQYF
TRBV5-6,TRBJ2-3,TRBD2,TGTGCCAGCACTACTAGCGGGGGTTCCACAGATACGCAGTATTTT,CASTTSGGSTDTQYF
TRBV7-2,TRBJ1-5,TRBD1,TGTGCCAGCAGCTTAGAGACAGGGCGGCCGAATCAACCCCAGCATTTT,CASSLETGRPNQPQHF
TRBV10-2,TRBJ1-1,-,TGCGCCAGCAGTGAGTCTCGAGGGGGGGGCGGGAGGACTGAAGCTTTCTTT,CASSESRGGGGRTEAFF
TRBV27,TRBJ2-7,-,TGTGCCAGCAGTTTAGGCAGGGCCTACGAGCAGTACTTC,CASSLGRAYEQYF
TRBV11-2,TRBJ2-7,TRBD2,TGTGCCAGCAGCTTAGAAGGCCTAGCGGTACCCTCCTACGAGCAGTACTTC,CASSLEGLAVPSYEQYF
TRBV25-1,TRBJ1-1,-,TGTGCCAGCAGTGAATACGACACTGAAGCTTTCTTT,CASSEYDTEAFF
TRBV30,TRBJ1-2,-,TGTGCCTGGAAGGGGATAGGGAACGGCTACACCTTC,CAWKGIGNGYTF
TRBV6-1,TRBJ2-3,TRBD1,TGTGCCAGCAGTGAAGCGTTAGGGGGCACAGGCACAGATACGCAGTATTTT,CASSEALGGTGTDTQYF
TRBV2,TRBJ2-5,-,TGTGCCAGCAATCCCTTGGCGGGAGAGACCCAGTACTTC,CASNPLAGETQYF
TRBV10-3,TRBJ2-7,TRBD2,TGTGCCATCAGTAGACTAGCGGGGGAATCCGAGCAGTACTTC,CAISRLAGESEQYF
TRBV2,TRBJ2-3,TRBD2,TGTGCCAGCAGGGGGGGGTCTAGCACAGATACGCAGTATTTT,CASRGGSSTDTQYF
TRBV11-2,TRBJ1-1,-,TGTGCCAGCAGCTTAAATGAGCGTGAGTCTTTCTTT,CASSLNERESFF
TRBV5-4,TRBJ2-6,-,TGTGCCAGCAGCTTCGGGCCCAGGGGGGCTACTGGGGCCAACGTCCTGACTTTC,CASSFGPRGATGANVLTF
TRBV6-6,TRBJ2-7,TRBD2,TGTGCCAGCAGCCTCCAGAGCGGGAGCGTCGAGCAGTACTTC,CASSLQSGSVEQYF
TRBV19,TRBJ1-5,-,TGTGCCAGTAGTATCGTTCCCGGGGAGCCCCAGCATTTT,CASSIVPGEPQHF
TRBV27,TRBJ1-2,-,TGTGCCAGCAGTCCGGACAGCTACTATGGCTACACCTTC,CASSPDSYYGYTF
TRBV13,TRBJ1-5,-,TGTGCCAGCAGCTTAGGCCGAACAGGGTCCGTGCAGGAGCCCCAGCATTTT,CASSLGRTGSVQEPQHF
TRBV29-1,TRBJ2-2,TRBD2,TGCAGCGTTGGTACTAGCGGGACGGACACCGGGGAGCTGTTTTTT,CSVGTSGTDTGELFF
TRBV2,TRBJ2-1,TRBD1,TGTGCCAGCAGTGGCAACATACAGGGGAGCTCCTACAATGAGCAGTTCTTC,CASSGNIQGSSYNEQFF
TRBV10-3,TRBJ1-1,-,TGTGCCATCAGTGGGGAGGAGCAGACTGTCCCTGGGAACACTGAAGCTTTCTTT,CAISGEEQTVPGNTEAFF
TRBV6-5,TRBJ1-3,-,TGTGCCAGCAGTTACTCACAGAGGGCTGGAAACACCATATATTTT,CASSYSQRAGNTIYF
TRBV15,TRBJ1-3,TRBD1,TGTGCCACCAGCACCCTAAGGACAGGGCCGATCGGGAATACCATATATTTT,CATSTLRTGPIGNTIYF
TRBV5-6,TRBJ2-3,TRBD2,TGTGCCAGCAGCTTGGGGACTAGCGGGAGAGGAACAGATACGCAGTATTTT,CASSLGTSGRGTDTQYF
TRBV7-8,TRBJ2-5,-,TGTGCCAGCAGCTTAGCCGTTGGGGCAGAGACCCAGTACTTC,CASSLAVGAETQYF